Each of the 20 T cell receptor beta chains below was sequenced from the same sample in a study of a mutant IDH1 vaccine in newly diagnosed glioma. Clones were read by immunoSEQ multiplex PCR, and TCRdb kept only the in-frame ones, dropping some. The table records about 60,000 clones, about 84% of them present only once. These receptors' antigens are unknown. The time point is: week 11, during vaccination. Doses consisted of 300 ug of mutant IDH1 20-mer peptide each, paired with topical imiquimod. This sample comprised PBMCs, obtained from a glioma patient whose treatment included an IDH1 peptide vaccine. All receptors come from a man aged 25 to 45 with glioma.

The J gene is TRBJ1-1, the V gene TRBV9, with 7 positions matching TRBD1. Germline CDR1 and CDR2: SGDLS and YYNGEE. Trimming took 2 bases from V and 4 from J; bases not matched to a gene: 17. The CDR3 has 18 residues. The DNA of the CDR3 is TGTGCCAGCAGCGTGGCGACAGGGACGAGGGGACCGACCACTGAAGCTTTCTTT. Translated, it gives CASSVATGTRGPTTEAFF.

The chain links TRBV4-1 to TRBJ1-2; possible D gene TRBD1, 5 bases. The CDR3 has 13 amino acids. Trimming pared 3 bases from V and 2 bases from J, leaving 7 bases between. Germline V lookup: CDR1 MGHRA, CDR2 YSYEKL. The CDR3, as DNA: TGCGCCAGCAGCCAGTGGGGGAACTATGGCTACACCTTC. As protein: CASSQWGNYGYTF.

The chain carries TRBV6-6 and TRBJ2-1; 11 positions match TRBD2. Germline CDR1 and CDR2: MNHNY and SVGAGI (reference sequence). This CDR3 is 14 amino acids long. Trimming at V came to 4 bases and at J to 9 bases, leaving 5 bases not matched to a gene. CDR3 loop: CASSLAGGPGEQFF. As DNA, the CDR3 is TGTGCCAGCAGTTTAGCGGGGGGGCCAGGTGAGCAGTTCTTC.

This chain links TRBV6-4 with TRBJ1-5, with D uncertain. Trimming took off 7 bases at V and 3 bases at J, with 16 bases between the two ends. The germline gives CDR1 MRHNA, CDR2 SNTAGT. The CDR3 consists of 15 residues. CDR3 region: CASTSHGSFNQPQHF. CDR3 DNA sequence: TGTGCCAGCACCTCCCACGGGAGTTTCAATCAGCCCCAGCATTTT.

The genes are TRBV27 and TRBJ1-5; D ambiguous. Germline CDR1 is MNHEY and CDR2 is SMNVEV (reference sequence). With 2 bases removed from V and 4 bases from J, the gap between germline ends came to 9 bases. CDR3 length: 14 residues. The CDR3 DNA follows: TGTGCCAGCAGTTTACGCGGGCTTAATCAGCCCCAGCATTTT. Its protein is CASSLRGLNQPQHF.

V gene TRBV9 combines with J gene TRBJ1-2; a possible D gene is TRBD1 (5 bases). The CDR3 loop spans 13 amino acids. Germline V gene sequence: CDR1 SGDLS, CDR2 YYNGEE. Deletions cut 4 bases from V and 5 bases from J, with 12 bases between. CDR3 sequence reads: CASSPSTDYGYTF. The DNA for the CDR3 is TGTGCCAGCAGCCCCTCGACAGATTATGGCTACACCTTC. Together with reference TRBV9 and TRBJ1-2, the CDR3 gives the full variable domain: DSGVTQTPKHLITATGQRVTLRCSPRSGDLSVYWYQQSLDQGLQFLIQYYNGEERAKGNILERFSAQQFPDLHSELNLSSLELGDSALYFCASSPSTDYGYTFGSGTRLTVV.

This sequence joins TRBV7-2 and TRBJ2-7; TRBD1 or TRBD2 may be the D gene (5 bases each). Germline V gene lookup returns CDR1 SGHTA and CDR2 FQGNSA. The V gene lost 3 bases and the J gene lost 8 bases, with 11 bases spanning the gap. This CDR3 region has 12 residues. The CDR3 sequence is CASSFLPGQQYF. The CDR3 DNA follows: TGTGCCAGCAGCTTTTTACCGGGACAGCAGTACTTC. Based on the CDR3 plus reference TRBV7-2 and TRBJ2-7, the full variable domain is GAGVSQSPSNKVTEKGKDVELRCDPISGHTALYWYRQSLGQGLEFLIYFQGNSAPDKSGLPSDRFSAERTGGSVSTLTIQRTQQEDSAVYLCASSFLPGQQYFGPGTRLTVT.

The chain couples TRBV2 to TRBJ2-3; 8 nucleotides match TRBD2. Germline values: CDR1 SNHLY, CDR2 FYNNEI. The CDR3 has 16 amino acids. V lost 5 bases to trimming and J lost 3 bases; unmatched junction nucleotides: 10. Here the CDR3 DNA reads TGTGCCAGCAGTTTAGGACTAGCAGGAGCAACAGATACGCAGTATTTT. Translating it yields CASSLGLAGATDTQYF.

As DNA, the CDR3 is TGTGCCAGCAGCACCGGACTTCTGGGCCACAATGAGCAGTTCTTC. It codes for CASSTGLLGHNEQFF. The V gene is TRBV7-2, the J gene TRBJ2-1; a possible D gene is TRBD2 (5 bases). The CDR3 is 15 amino acids. Germline V gene sequence: CDR1 SGHTA, CDR2 FQGNSA. Trimming took 5 bases from V and 5 from J, leaving 16 bases between them.

The CDR3 DNA reads TGTGCCAGCAGCGGCGACAGTAACTATGGCTACACCTTC. This translates into CASSGDSNYGYTF. V is TRBV13 and J is TRBJ1-2; possibly TRBD1 for D (5 bases). The CDR3 spans 13 residues. Germline V gives CDR1 PRHDT, CDR2 FYEKMQ (reference sequence). With 5 bases removed from V and 1 base from J, the gap between germline ends came to 8 bases.

The chain combines TRBV5-1 with TRBJ2-5, with D uncertain. The germline gives CDR1 SGHRS, CDR2 YFSETQ. This CDR3 comprises 15 residues. V gave up 0 bases and J gave up 5 bases, with 14 bases separating them. CDR3: CASSLVHPPWETQYF. Here the CDR3 DNA reads TGCGCCAGCAGCTTGGTCCACCCGCCCTGGGAGACCCAGTACTTC.

The genes are TRBV7-9 and TRBJ1-5; D uncertain. Germline V gives CDR1 SEHNR, CDR2 FQNEAQ (reference sequence). CDR3 length: 16 amino acids. The V gene lost 3 bases and the J gene lost 0 bases, with 12 bases spanning the gap. Here the CDR3 DNA reads TGTGCCAGCAGCTTGGGAGGCAGAGATAGCAATCAGCCCCAGCATTTT. Translation: CASSLGGRDSNQPQHF. Using reference TRBV7-9 and TRBJ1-5 for the parts outside the CDR3, the full variable domain is DTGVSQNPRHKITKRGQNVTFRCDPISEHNRLYWYRQTLGQGPEFLTYFQNEAQLEKSRLLSDRFSAERPKGSFSTLEIQRTEQGDSAMYLCASSLGGRDSNQPQHFGDGTRLSIL.

The chain has TRBV5-1 and TRBJ1-6, with D unresolved. The V and J ends lost 4 bases and 2 bases respectively, with 10 bases between them. This CDR3 contains 15 residues. CDR1 and CDR2 from the germline V gene are SGHRS and YFSETQ. The CDR3 sequence: CASSPDTPYNSPLHF. In DNA, the CDR3 is TGCGCCAGCAGCCCAGACACACCCTATAATTCACCCCTCCACTTT.

This clone was observed once. The rearrangement uses TRBV6-5 and TRBJ2-7, with 11 bases identical to TRBD1. Germline trimming cut 5 bases from V and 3 bases from J; bases unmatched to any gene: 6. CDR1 and CDR2 (germline): MNHEY, SVGAGI. This CDR3 has 15 amino acids. CDR3 amino acids: CASSARDRGIYEQYF. For the CDR3, the DNA is TGTGCCAGCAGTGCCCGGGACAGGGGGATCTACGAGCAGTACTTC.

The V gene is TRBV7-9, the J gene TRBJ1-2; tentatively, D is TRBD1 (5 bases). This CDR3 is 14 amino acids long. V was shortened by 4 bases and J by 3 bases, with 12 bases between the two germline ends. Germline V lookup: CDR1 SEHNR, CDR2 FQNEAQ (reference sequence). The CDR3: CASSSLGTDYGYTF. Written as DNA, the CDR3 is TGTGCCAGCAGCTCCCTTGGGACGGACTATGGCTACACCTTC.

The chain combines TRBV11-3 with TRBJ2-1; 8 nucleotides line up with TRBD1. The trim removed 3 bases at V and 1 base at J, leaving 5 bases unmatched. This CDR3 spans 16 amino acids. Germline V gives CDR1 SGHNT, CDR2 YENEEA. CDR3 sequence reads: CASSLRQGQSYNEQFF. The CDR3 nucleotides read TGTGCCAGCAGCTTGAGACAGGGGCAATCCTACAATGAGCAGTTCTTC.

This clone was recorded once. The V and J genes are TRBV28 and TRBJ1-1; D is uncertain. The CDR3 extends over 13 amino acids. Between the trimmed V and J ends, which lost 6 bases and 0 bases, there was a span of 8 bases. Germline-derived CDR1 and CDR2 are MDHEN and SYDVKM. The CDR3 DNA reads TGTGCCAGCAGGAGAGCAATGAACACTGAAGCTTTCTTT. It codes for CASRRAMNTEAFF. Filled out from reference TRBV28 and TRBJ1-1, the complete variable domain reads DVKVTQSSRYLVKRTGEKVFLECVQDMDHENMFWYRQDPGLGLRLIYFSYDVKMKEKGDIPEGYSVSREKKERFSLILESASTNQTSMYLCASRRAMNTEAFFGQGTRLTVV.

The chain carries TRBV7-9 and TRBJ2-3; D is possibly TRBD2 (6 bases). This CDR3 is 17 amino acids long. CDR1 and CDR2 from the germline V gene are SEHNR and FQNEAQ (reference sequence). Trimming shortened V by 5 bases and J by 4 bases, and 22 bases separated the two germline ends. The CDR3 DNA reads as TGTGCCAGCAGCCTCCACCGGGGGAGATCAGTGGCAGATACGCAGTATTTT. This codes for CASSLHRGRSVADTQYF.

The rearrangement uses TRBV7-9 and TRBJ2-3, with 8 bases matching TRBD2. The CDR3 covers 15 residues. V lost 3 bases and J lost 3; bases outside the gene matches: 5. CDR1 is SEHNR, CDR2 FQNEAQ, per germline (reference sequence). DNA for the CDR3: TGTGCCAGCAGCTTGAGCGGGAGAGGGACAGATACGCAGTATTTT. Translation: CASSLSGRGTDTQYF.

CDR3 region: CASSRTQGPYYEQYF. The CDR3 nucleotides read TGTGCCAGCAGCCGGACCCAAGGACCCTACTACGAGCAGTACTTC. V gene TRBV11-1 combines with J gene TRBJ2-7; D gene uncertain. Germline CDR1 and CDR2: SGHAT and FQDESV (reference sequence). V was clipped by 5 bases and J by 3 bases, with 17 bases between them. This CDR3 region has 15 residues.